This TCR beta chain was recovered during a study of cytomegalovirus exposure and HLA in healthy donors. The study's findings and limits: A later look showed TCR association rates differing by HLA locus, highest for DRB1 and lowest for HLA-C. Several V segments, TRBV6-2 and TRBV6-3 among them, could not be told apart and were dropped. Reportedly, fewer N-insertions than the roughly 600-donor mean appeared in an Asian-associated ancestry cluster in a later analysis. A cluster of highly shared sequence variants was likely a sequencing artifact.

CDR1 is SGDLS, CDR2 YYNGEE, per germline. V dropped 3 bases and J dropped 6; count of bases not matched to a gene: 16. This CDR3 has 17 amino acids. Primers for the PCR totalled 60 Vbeta and 13 Jbeta. Clones were read by immunoSEQ multiplex PCR, and TCRdb kept only the in-frame ones, dropping some. The sample has 100,000 to 150,000 clones; approximately 78% are singletons. For this clone: Antigen unknown.

The sequenced sample consisted of PBMCs. This clonotype was obtained from a woman aged 30 to 39 in good health and CMV-seronegative. The chain combines TRBV9 with TRBJ2-7, with 9 bases matching TRBD1. As DNA, the CDR3 is TGTGCCAGCAGCGCCTCCCCGGGGGGACAGGGCGGCGTCGAGCAGTACTTC. Its protein is CASSASPGGQGGVEQYF.